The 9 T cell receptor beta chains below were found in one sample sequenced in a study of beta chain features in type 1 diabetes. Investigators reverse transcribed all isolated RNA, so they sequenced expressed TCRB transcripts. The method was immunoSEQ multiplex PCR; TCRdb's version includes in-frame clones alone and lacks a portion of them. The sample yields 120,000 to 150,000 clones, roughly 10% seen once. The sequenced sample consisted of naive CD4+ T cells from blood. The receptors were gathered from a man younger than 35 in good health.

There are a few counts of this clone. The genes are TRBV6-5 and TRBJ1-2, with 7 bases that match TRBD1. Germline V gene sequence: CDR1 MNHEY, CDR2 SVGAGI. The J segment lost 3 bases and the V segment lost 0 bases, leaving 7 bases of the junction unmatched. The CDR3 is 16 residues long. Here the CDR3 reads CASSYSIQGEHYGYTF. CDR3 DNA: TGTGCCAGCAGTTACTCGATCCAGGGGGAGCACTATGGCTACACCTTC.

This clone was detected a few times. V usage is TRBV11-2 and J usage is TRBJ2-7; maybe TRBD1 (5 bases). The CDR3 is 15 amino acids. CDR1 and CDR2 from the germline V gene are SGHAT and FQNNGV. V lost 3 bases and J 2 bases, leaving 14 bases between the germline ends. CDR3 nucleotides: TGTGCCAGCAGCTTGCAAACCGACAGTACCTACGAGCAGTACTTC. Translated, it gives CASSLQTDSTYEQYF.

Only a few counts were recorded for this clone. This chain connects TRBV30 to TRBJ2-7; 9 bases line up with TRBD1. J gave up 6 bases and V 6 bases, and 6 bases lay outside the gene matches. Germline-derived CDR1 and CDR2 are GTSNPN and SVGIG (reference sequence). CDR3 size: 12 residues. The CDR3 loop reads CACRDRVIEQYF. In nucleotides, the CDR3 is TGTGCCTGCCGGGACAGGGTGATCGAGCAGTACTTC.

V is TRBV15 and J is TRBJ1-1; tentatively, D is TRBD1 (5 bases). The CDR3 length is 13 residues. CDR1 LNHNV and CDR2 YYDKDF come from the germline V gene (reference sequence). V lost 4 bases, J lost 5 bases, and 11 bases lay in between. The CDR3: CATSTQGGTEAFF. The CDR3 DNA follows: TGTGCCACCAGCACCCAGGGTGGAACTGAAGCTTTCTTT.

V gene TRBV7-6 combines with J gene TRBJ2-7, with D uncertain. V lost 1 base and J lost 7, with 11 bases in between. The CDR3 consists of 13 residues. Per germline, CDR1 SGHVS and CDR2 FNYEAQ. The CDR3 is CASSLGATVEQYF. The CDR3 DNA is TGTGCCAGCAGCTTAGGGGCTACGGTGGAGCAGTACTTC. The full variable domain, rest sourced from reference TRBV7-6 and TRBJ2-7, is GAGVSQSPRYKVTKRGQDVALRCDPISGHVSLYWYRQALGQGPEFLTYFNYEAQQDKSGLPNDRFSAERPEGSISTLTIQRTEQRDSAMYRCASSLGATVEQYFGPGTRLTVT.

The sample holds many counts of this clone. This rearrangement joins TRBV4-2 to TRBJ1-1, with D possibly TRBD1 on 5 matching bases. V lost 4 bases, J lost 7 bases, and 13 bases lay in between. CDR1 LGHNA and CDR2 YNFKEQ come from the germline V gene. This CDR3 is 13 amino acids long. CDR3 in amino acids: CASSPAGQDEAFF. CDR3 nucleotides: TGTGCCAGCAGCCCCGCAGGGCAGGATGAAGCTTTCTTT.

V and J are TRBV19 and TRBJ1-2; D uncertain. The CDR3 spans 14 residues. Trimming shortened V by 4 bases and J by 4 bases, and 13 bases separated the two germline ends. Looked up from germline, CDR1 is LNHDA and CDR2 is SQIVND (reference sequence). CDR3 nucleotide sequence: TGTGCCAGTAGTACTGAGAGATTTCGCTATGGCTACACCTTC. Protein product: CASSTERFRYGYTF.

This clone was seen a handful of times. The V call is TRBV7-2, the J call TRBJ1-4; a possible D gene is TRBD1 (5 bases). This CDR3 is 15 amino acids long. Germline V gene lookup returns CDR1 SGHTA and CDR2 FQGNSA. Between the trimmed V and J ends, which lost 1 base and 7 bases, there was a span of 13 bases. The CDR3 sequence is CASSLDGARGEKLFF. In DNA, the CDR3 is TGTGCCAGCAGCTTAGATGGGGCGCGGGGTGAAAAACTGTTTTTT.

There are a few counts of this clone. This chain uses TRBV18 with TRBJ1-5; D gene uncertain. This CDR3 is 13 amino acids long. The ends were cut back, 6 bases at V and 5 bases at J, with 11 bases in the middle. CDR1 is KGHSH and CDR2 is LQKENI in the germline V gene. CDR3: CASSAGEDQPQHF. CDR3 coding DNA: TGTGCCAGCTCCGCAGGCGAAGATCAGCCCCAGCATTTT.